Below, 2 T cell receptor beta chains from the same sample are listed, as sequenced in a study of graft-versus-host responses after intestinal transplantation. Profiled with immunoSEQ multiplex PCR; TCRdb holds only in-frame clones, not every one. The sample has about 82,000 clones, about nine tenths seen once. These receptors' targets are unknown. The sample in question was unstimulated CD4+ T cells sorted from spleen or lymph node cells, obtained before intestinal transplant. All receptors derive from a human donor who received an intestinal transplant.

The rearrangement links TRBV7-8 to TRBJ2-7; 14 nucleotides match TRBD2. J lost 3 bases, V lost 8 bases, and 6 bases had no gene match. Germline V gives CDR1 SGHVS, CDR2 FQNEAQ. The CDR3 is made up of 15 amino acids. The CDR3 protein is CASGTSGGSYYEQYF. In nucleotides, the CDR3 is TGTGCCAGCGGGACTAGCGGGGGATCGTACTACGAGCAGTACTTC.

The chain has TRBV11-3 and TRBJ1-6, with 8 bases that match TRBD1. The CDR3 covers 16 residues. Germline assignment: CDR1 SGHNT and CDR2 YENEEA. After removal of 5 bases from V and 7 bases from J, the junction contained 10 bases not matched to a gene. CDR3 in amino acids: CASSPGQGVRNSPLHF. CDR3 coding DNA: TGTGCCAGCAGCCCAGGACAGGGAGTGAGGAATTCACCCCTCCACTTT.